This is a list of T cell receptor beta chains from one sample in a study of CD8+ T cells in alopecia areata. Assay used: immunoSEQ multiplex PCR; TCRdb lists only in-frame clones, some missing. The table records about 11,000 clones, under 65% of them present only once. Sequenced sample: skin. These receptors were collected from a human donor with alopecia areata. CDR3s include the opening cysteine and the closing phenylalanine or tryptophan. The D gene is left open where the match is weak. Some rows mark clone size as missing; the rest say once, few, many or name a class of expanded clone.

d_call: NA; j_call: TRBJ2-6; clone_size: few; v_call: TRBV7-9; cdr3_nt: TGTGCCAGCAGCTTAGGAGGGTCTGGGGCCAACGTCCTGACTTTC; cdr3_aa: CASSLGGSGANVLTF
d_call: NA; j_call: TRBJ1-1; clone_size: NA; v_call: TRBV29-1; cdr3_nt: TGCAGCGTTGGGATAAACACTGAAGCTTTCTTT; cdr3_aa: CSVGINTEAFF
d_call: TRBD2; j_call: TRBJ2-7; clone_size: NA; v_call: TRBV6-5; cdr3_nt: TGTGCCAGCAGGGAGACTAGCGGGAGACCCGAGCAGTACTTC; cdr3_aa: CASRETSGRPEQYF
d_call: NA; j_call: TRBJ2-1; clone_size: NA; v_call: TRBV10-3; cdr3_nt: TGTGCCATCTCACGGGCCGACAATGAGCAGTTCTTC; cdr3_aa: CAISRADNEQFF
d_call: TRBD2; j_call: TRBJ2-3; clone_size: NA; v_call: TRBV5-1; cdr3_nt: TGCGCCAGCCAGAAAGCGGGAGTTGGGTTCACAGATACGCAGTATTTT; cdr3_aa: CASQKAGVGFTDTQYF
d_call: TRBD1; j_call: TRBJ1-5; clone_size: NA; v_call: TRBV7-9; cdr3_nt: TGTGCCAGCAGCTTAGGGGGACAGGGGGCTAGCAATCAGCCCCAGCATTTT; cdr3_aa: CASSLGGQGASNQPQHF
d_call: NA; j_call: TRBJ1-1; clone_size: NA; v_call: TRBV11-2; cdr3_nt: TGTGCCAGCAGCCCCCCACCATGGAGGCTCCTCCCTGAAGCTTTCTTT; cdr3_aa: CASSPPPWRLLPEAFF
d_call: TRBD2; j_call: TRBJ2-1; clone_size: once; v_call: TRBV29-1; cdr3_nt: TGCAGCGTTGCCCCGGGACTAGCGGAGACCCATGAGCAGTTCTTC; cdr3_aa: CSVAPGLAETHEQFF
d_call: NA; j_call: TRBJ2-1; clone_size: NA; v_call: TRBV7-2; cdr3_nt: TGTGCCAGCAGCTTAGGGGTGAGCGGGCTAGCTTGGTATGAGCAGTTCTTC; cdr3_aa: CASSLGVSGLAWYEQFF
d_call: TRBD1; j_call: TRBJ2-1; clone_size: few; v_call: TRBV29-1; cdr3_nt: TGCAGCGTCGACCTCCCAGGGGGCCGGTATAGGAATGAGCAGTTCTTC; cdr3_aa: CSVDLPGGRYRNEQFF
d_call: NA; j_call: TRBJ2-2; clone_size: NA; v_call: TRBV19; cdr3_nt: TGTGCCAGTAGTATAGGGGCTAGAAGTACCGGGGAGCTGTTTTTT; cdr3_aa: CASSIGARSTGELFF
d_call: NA; j_call: TRBJ2-7; clone_size: few; v_call: TRBV6-1; cdr3_nt: TGTGCCAGCAGTACGACCCGTCGGGAGCAGTACTTC; cdr3_aa: CASSTTRREQYF
d_call: NA; j_call: TRBJ2-1; clone_size: NA; v_call: TRBV27; cdr3_nt: TGTGCCAGCAGTTTCAATGACAGGCGATCGTGGTTCTTC; cdr3_aa: CASSFNDRRSWFF
d_call: NA; j_call: TRBJ2-7; clone_size: NA; v_call: TRBV18; cdr3_nt: TGTGCCAGCTCACCAAGCGGGCAGGGCCTGGGCGAGCAGTACTTC; cdr3_aa: CASSPSGQGLGEQYF
d_call: NA; j_call: TRBJ2-7; clone_size: NA; v_call: TRBV29-1; cdr3_nt: TGCAGCGTTCTTGATGGAAACTACGAGCAGTACTTC; cdr3_aa: CSVLDGNYEQYF
d_call: NA; j_call: TRBJ2-1; clone_size: NA; v_call: TRBV20-1; cdr3_nt: TGCAGTGCGCCTCCGGCCGACGAGCAGTTCTTC; cdr3_aa: CSAPPADEQFF
d_call: TRBD1; j_call: TRBJ1-1; clone_size: NA; v_call: TRBV2; cdr3_nt: TGTGCCAGCATTTTTTCAGGGGGCTGGGGTGAAGCTTTCTTT; cdr3_aa: CASIFSGGWGEAFF
d_call: NA; j_call: TRBJ1-1; clone_size: NA; v_call: TRBV7-2; cdr3_nt: TGTGCCAGCAGCTCTTCCAGGGGACACACTGAAGCTTTCTTT; cdr3_aa: CASSSSRGHTEAFF
d_call: NA; j_call: TRBJ2-1; clone_size: NA; v_call: TRBV7-9; cdr3_nt: TGTGCCAGCAGCGACAGCTCCTACAATGAGCAGTTCTTC; cdr3_aa: CASSDSSYNEQFF
d_call: NA; j_call: TRBJ2-7; clone_size: few; v_call: TRBV7-9; cdr3_nt: TGTGCCAGCAGCCGTGAGAACTACGAGCAGTACTTC; cdr3_aa: CASSRENYEQYF
d_call: NA; j_call: TRBJ2-7; clone_size: NA; v_call: TRBV6-6; cdr3_nt: TGTGCCAGCAGTTACGGCGGGGCCAAGGAGCAGTACTTC; cdr3_aa: CASSYGGAKEQYF
d_call: TRBD2; j_call: TRBJ2-3; clone_size: NA; v_call: TRBV7-9; cdr3_nt: TGTGCCATCCCCTACCCGGGTAGCGGGAGTCGAACAGATACGCAGTATTTT; cdr3_aa: CAIPYPGSGSRTDTQYF
d_call: TRBD1; j_call: TRBJ2-3; clone_size: NA; v_call: TRBV6-5; cdr3_nt: TGTGCCAGCTACGGACAGGGCATCACAGATACGCAGTATTTT; cdr3_aa: CASYGQGITDTQYF
d_call: NA; j_call: TRBJ1-6; clone_size: NA; v_call: TRBV27; cdr3_nt: TGTGCCAGCAGTGACATATTGAGTTCACCCCTCCACTTT; cdr3_aa: CASSDILSSPLHF
d_call: TRBD1; j_call: TRBJ2-1; clone_size: NA; v_call: TRBV5-4; cdr3_nt: TGTGCCAGCAGCTTGCGCACAGGGGGTATGTTTAATGAGCAGTTCTTC; cdr3_aa: CASSLRTGGMFNEQFF
d_call: TRBD2; j_call: TRBJ2-1; clone_size: NA; v_call: TRBV7-2; cdr3_nt: TGTGCCAGCAGCTTAGTTCCTAGCGGGAGGGACAATGAGCAGTTCTTC; cdr3_aa: CASSLVPSGRDNEQFF
d_call: NA; j_call: TRBJ2-7; clone_size: NA; v_call: TRBV5-1; cdr3_nt: TGCGCCAGCAGCGAGACAGGCTCGCAGTACTTC; cdr3_aa: CASSETGSQYF
d_call: NA; j_call: TRBJ2-6; clone_size: NA; v_call: TRBV10-3; cdr3_nt: TGTGCCATCAGTGAGCAGGAAGATGGGGCCAACGTCCTGACTTTC; cdr3_aa: CAISEQEDGANVLTF
d_call: NA; j_call: TRBJ2-2; clone_size: few; v_call: TRBV19; cdr3_nt: TGTGCCAGTAGTGGGCTTTGGGGGGAGCTGTTTTTT; cdr3_aa: CASSGLWGELFF
d_call: TRBD1; j_call: TRBJ1-4; clone_size: once; v_call: TRBV5-1; cdr3_nt: TGCGCCAGCAGCTGGAGGGGGCTGGATGAAAAACTGTTTTTT; cdr3_aa: CASSWRGLDEKLFF
d_call: TRBD1; j_call: TRBJ1-1; clone_size: few; v_call: TRBV29-1; cdr3_nt: TGCAGCGCCACAGGGGGCGCGGTGAACACTGAAGCTTTCTTT; cdr3_aa: CSATGGAVNTEAFF
d_call: TRBD2; j_call: TRBJ2-7; clone_size: NA; v_call: TRBV29-1; cdr3_nt: TGCAGCGTTGACCTAGCGGGAAGCTACGAGCAGTACTTC; cdr3_aa: CSVDLAGSYEQYF
d_call: TRBD2; j_call: TRBJ2-1; clone_size: NA; v_call: TRBV7-9; cdr3_nt: TGTGCCAGCAGCTCCGGGACTAGCGGAACCTCCTACAATGAGCAGTTCTTC; cdr3_aa: CASSSGTSGTSYNEQFF
d_call: TRBD1; j_call: TRBJ2-7; clone_size: NA; v_call: TRBV28; cdr3_nt: TGTGCCAGCAGTCCGGGGGGACAGGGACGAGACGAGCAGTACTTC; cdr3_aa: CASSPGGQGRDEQYF
d_call: NA; j_call: TRBJ2-5; clone_size: NA; v_call: TRBV30; cdr3_nt: TGTGCCTGGAGTGTACTTCCAGGGGTCCAAGAGACCCAGTACTTC; cdr3_aa: CAWSVLPGVQETQYF
d_call: NA; j_call: TRBJ1-3; clone_size: NA; v_call: TRBV5-4; cdr3_nt: TGTGCCAGCAGCTTGTGGGGGAACACCATATATTTT; cdr3_aa: CASSLWGNTIYF
d_call: TRBD2; j_call: TRBJ2-1; clone_size: NA; v_call: TRBV9; cdr3_nt: TGTGCCAGCAGCGTAGGCTGGCTTACCGGGACTAGGAGAGGGAATGAGCAGTTCTTC; cdr3_aa: CASSVGWLTGTRRGNEQFF
d_call: TRBD1; j_call: TRBJ1-5; clone_size: medium-sized; v_call: TRBV30; cdr3_nt: TGTGCCTGGAGTGACCTCGGGACAGGGAACAATCAGCCCCAGCATTTT; cdr3_aa: CAWSDLGTGNNQPQHF
d_call: NA; j_call: TRBJ2-1; clone_size: NA; v_call: TRBV11-2; cdr3_nt: TGTGCCAGCAGCCCTAACTACAATGAGCAGTTCTTC; cdr3_aa: CASSPNYNEQFF
d_call: NA; j_call: TRBJ1-1; clone_size: once; v_call: TRBV6-6; cdr3_nt: TGTGCCAGCAGTTACTGGGGGGACACGAACACTGAAGCTTTCTTT; cdr3_aa: CASSYWGDTNTEAFF
d_call: NA; j_call: TRBJ2-3; clone_size: NA; v_call: TRBV7-2; cdr3_nt: TGTGCCAGCAGCTCCTCAGGGTCGGACGGCACAGATACGCAGTATTTT; cdr3_aa: CASSSSGSDGTDTQYF
d_call: NA; j_call: TRBJ1-1; clone_size: NA; v_call: TRBV6-5; cdr3_nt: TGTGCCAGCAGTTACTCGGGGTGGACGAAGCTTTTCTTT; cdr3_aa: CASSYSGWTKLFF
d_call: NA; j_call: TRBJ2-2; clone_size: NA; v_call: TRBV10-3; cdr3_nt: TGTGCCATCAGTGGGGGGAACACCGGGGAGCTGTTTTTT; cdr3_aa: CAISGGNTGELFF
d_call: NA; j_call: TRBJ2-5; clone_size: NA; v_call: TRBV5-5; cdr3_nt: TGTGCCAGCAGCTTGGGTTTCCCGGGGCGTCAAGAGACCCAGTACTTC; cdr3_aa: CASSLGFPGRQETQYF
d_call: NA; j_call: TRBJ2-1; clone_size: few; v_call: TRBV7-2; cdr3_nt: TGTGCCAGCAGCGCCCCGGAGACGTCCTACAATGAGCAGTTCTTC; cdr3_aa: CASSAPETSYNEQFF
d_call: NA; j_call: TRBJ2-5; clone_size: NA; v_call: TRBV6-1; cdr3_nt: TGTGCCAGCAGTGAAACTAGCTCACAAGAGACCCAGTACTTC; cdr3_aa: CASSETSSQETQYF
d_call: TRBD2; j_call: TRBJ2-2; clone_size: NA; v_call: TRBV5-1; cdr3_nt: TGCGCCAGCAGCCGTCAGCGGGAGTTGGAGGAGCTGTTTTTT; cdr3_aa: CASSRQRELEELFF
d_call: NA; j_call: TRBJ1-6; clone_size: NA; v_call: TRBV30; cdr3_nt: TGTGCCTGGAGTGAGCGGGCTGGGAGCTCCTATAATTCACCCCTCCACTTT; cdr3_aa: CAWSERAGSSYNSPLHF
d_call: TRBD1; j_call: TRBJ1-1; clone_size: few; v_call: TRBV29-1; cdr3_nt: TGCAGCGTTGAAGTGGGAGGCAGGGGGCAATCTGAAGCTTTCTTT; cdr3_aa: CSVEVGGRGQSEAFF
d_call: NA; j_call: TRBJ1-2; clone_size: few; v_call: TRBV4-3; cdr3_nt: TGCGCCAGCAGCCTAACAGGAAGCCTCTATGGCTACACCTTC; cdr3_aa: CASSLTGSLYGYTF
d_call: NA; j_call: TRBJ2-6; clone_size: NA; v_call: TRBV23-1; cdr3_nt: TGCGCCAGCAGTCCCCCGGGACCAGACAATCAGTCTGGGGCCAACGTCCTGACTTTC; cdr3_aa: CASSPPGPDNQSGANVLTF
d_call: NA; j_call: TRBJ2-2; clone_size: NA; v_call: TRBV5-1; cdr3_nt: TGCGCCAGCAGCTTGGAAGGTCTTGGGGTATTTTCGAACACCGGGGAGCTGTTTTTT; cdr3_aa: CASSLEGLGVFSNTGELFF
d_call: NA; j_call: TRBJ2-1; clone_size: NA; v_call: TRBV5-1; cdr3_nt: NA; cdr3_aa: CASSFAGGILFF
d_call: TRBD2; j_call: TRBJ2-5; clone_size: NA; v_call: TRBV5-1; cdr3_nt: TGCGCCAGCAGCTTGGGTAGCGGGGGGTTCCAAGAGACCCAGTACTTC; cdr3_aa: CASSLGSGGFQETQYF
d_call: NA; j_call: TRBJ1-2; clone_size: NA; v_call: TRBV11-2; cdr3_nt: TGTGCCAGCAGCTCGAACCGAGACGGCTATGGCTACACCTTC; cdr3_aa: CASSSNRDGYGYTF
d_call: TRBD2; j_call: TRBJ2-3; clone_size: NA; v_call: TRBV5-6; cdr3_nt: TGTGCCAGCAGCTTAAACTTTGGGACTAGCGGGGGGACAGATACGCAGTATTTT; cdr3_aa: CASSLNFGTSGGTDTQYF
d_call: NA; j_call: TRBJ2-7; clone_size: NA; v_call: TRBV7-9; cdr3_nt: TGTGCCAGCAGCCTCGAACGGGCTTTCTACGAGCAGTACTTC; cdr3_aa: CASSLERAFYEQYF
d_call: NA; j_call: TRBJ2-5; clone_size: NA; v_call: TRBV5-6; cdr3_nt: TGTGCCAGCAGCTCCCTACAGACCCAGTACTTC; cdr3_aa: CASSSLQTQYF
d_call: TRBD1; j_call: TRBJ2-1; clone_size: few; v_call: TRBV2; cdr3_nt: TGTGCCAGCAGTGAGGGGACAGGGACCTCCAATGAGCAGTTCTTC; cdr3_aa: CASSEGTGTSNEQFF